One sample yielded the 7 T cell receptor beta chains listed below, sequenced in a study of CD8 T cells in ankylosing spondylitis. Points from the study as a whole: A TCR beta motif made of eight highly homologous variants seemed typical of ankylosing spondylitis blood.

MiXCR, applied by TCRdb to the 5' RACE reads, yields one record per CDR3 protein. In the table there are 390,000 or so distinct CDR3 sequences, 20% to 25% of which are singletons. These receptors have no known antigen. Sequencing used blood, either unsorted or a sorted T cell fraction (not recorded which). The receptors were gathered from a male donor with ankylosing spondylitis.

CDR3 DNA sequence: TGTGCCAGCAGCCAAAATGGTGCGGGAAGGTACGAGCAGTACTTC. This codes for CASSQNGAGRYEQYF. This chain joins TRBV3-1 and TRBJ2-7; weak D call: TRBD2 (6 bases). Trimming removed 2 bases at V and 4 bases at J, with 15 bases between. The germline gives CDR1 LGHDT, CDR2 YNNKEL (reference sequence). The CDR3 loop spans 15 amino acids.

The chain is built from TRBV20-1 and TRBJ2-5, with a possible D match to TRBD1 (6 bases). V was cut by 2 bases and J by 5 bases, with 12 bases left in between. Germline V gene data show CDR1 as DFQATT and CDR2 as SNEGSKA (reference sequence). The CDR3 length is 13 residues. The DNA for the CDR3 is TGCAGTGCTAGATCAGGGGATGAGGAGACCCAGTACTTC. Translated, it gives CSARSGDEETQYF.

This chain connects TRBV27 to TRBJ2-3; no firm D call. The CDR3 is 14 amino acids. Germline CDR1 MNHEY, CDR2 SMNVEV (reference sequence). Between the trimmed V and J ends, which lost 4 bases and 0 bases, there was a span of 8 bases. CDR3 residues: CASSWAYSTDTQYF. DNA of the CDR3: TGTGCCAGCAGTTGGGCGTATAGCACAGATACGCAGTATTTT.

This clonotype was seen ten or more times. V gene TRBV28 combines with J gene TRBJ1-2; D unresolved. Between the trimmed V and J ends, which lost 4 bases and 5 bases, there was a span of 14 bases. Germline assignment: CDR1 MDHEN and CDR2 SYDVKM. The CDR3 is 14 amino acids. This CDR3 is CASSSHGRGYGYTF. For the CDR3, the DNA is TGTGCCAGCAGTTCCCACGGCCGGGGTTATGGCTACACCTTC.

The chain carries TRBV9 and TRBJ2-7; a weak D match, TRBD1 (5 bases). CDR3 length equals 12 residues. Germline V gene sequence: CDR1 SGDLS, CDR2 YYNGEE. V lost 4 bases and J 6 bases, leaving 11 bases between the germline ends. The CDR3 DNA sequence: TGTGCCAGCAGCCCCAGGGAATCCGAGCAGTACTTC. Translating gives CASSPRESEQYF.

This clonotype was counted ten times or more. J is TRBJ2-5 and V is TRBV20-1; the D gene is possibly TRBD2 (6 bases). Germline V gene data show CDR1 as DFQATT and CDR2 as SNEGSKA (reference sequence). CDR3 length: 14 amino acids. V gave up 7 bases and J gave up 3 bases, with 18 bases separating them. Written as DNA, the CDR3 is TGCAGTGAGGTGGGGGGAGGCGTAAAAGAGACCCAGTACTTC. It specifies CSEVGGGVKETQYF.

The gene calls are TRBV20-1 and TRBJ2-7, with 8 bases identical to TRBD2. J was trimmed by 2 bases and V by 2 bases; bases with no gene match: 5. The CDR3 extends over 14 amino acids. CDR1 is DFQATT and CDR2 is SNEGSKA in the germline V gene (reference sequence). The CDR3 DNA is TGCAGTGCTAGAAGAAGCGGGAGAGCCTACGAGCAGTACTTC. Protein product: CSARRSGRAYEQYF.